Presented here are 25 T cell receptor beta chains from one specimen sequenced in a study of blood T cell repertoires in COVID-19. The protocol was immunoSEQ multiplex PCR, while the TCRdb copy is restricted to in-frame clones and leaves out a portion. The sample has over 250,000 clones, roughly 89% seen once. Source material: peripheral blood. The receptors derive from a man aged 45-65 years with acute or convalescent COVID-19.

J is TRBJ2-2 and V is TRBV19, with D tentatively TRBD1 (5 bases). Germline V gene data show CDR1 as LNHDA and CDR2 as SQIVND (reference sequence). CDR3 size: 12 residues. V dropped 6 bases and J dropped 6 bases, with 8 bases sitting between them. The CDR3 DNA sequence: TGTGCCAGTAGGACAGAAGCCGGGGAGCTGTTTTTT. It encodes CASRTEAGELFF.

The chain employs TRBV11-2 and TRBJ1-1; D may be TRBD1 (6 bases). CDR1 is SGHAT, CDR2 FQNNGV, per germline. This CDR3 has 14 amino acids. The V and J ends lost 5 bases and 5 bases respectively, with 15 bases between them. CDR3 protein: CASSPRRGGTEAFF. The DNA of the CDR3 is TGTGCCAGCAGCCCGCGGAGGGGGGGAACTGAAGCTTTCTTT.

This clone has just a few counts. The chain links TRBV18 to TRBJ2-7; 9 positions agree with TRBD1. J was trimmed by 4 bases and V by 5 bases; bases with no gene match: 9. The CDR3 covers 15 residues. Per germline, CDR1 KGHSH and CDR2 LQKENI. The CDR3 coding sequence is TGTGCCAGCTCAAGCTCCGGGACAGGGTCTTACGAGCAGTACTTC. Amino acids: CASSSSGTGSYEQYF.

The CDR3, as DNA: TGTGCCAGCAGACGGGAGACAGGGGGCCCCGGGGAGCTGTTTTTT. Its translation is CASRRETGGPGELFF. This chain joins TRBV6-4 and TRBJ2-2, with 10 bases that match TRBD1. The trim removed 6 bases at V and 6 bases at J, leaving 7 bases unmatched. This CDR3 region has 15 residues. Germline V gene lookup returns CDR1 MRHNA and CDR2 SNTAGT.

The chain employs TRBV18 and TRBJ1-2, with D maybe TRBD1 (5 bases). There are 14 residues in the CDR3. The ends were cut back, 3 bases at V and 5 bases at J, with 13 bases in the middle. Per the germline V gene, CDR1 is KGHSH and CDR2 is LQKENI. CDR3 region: CASSPPGLAYGYTF. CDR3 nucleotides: TGTGCCAGCTCACCTCCGGGACTGGCGTATGGCTACACCTTC.

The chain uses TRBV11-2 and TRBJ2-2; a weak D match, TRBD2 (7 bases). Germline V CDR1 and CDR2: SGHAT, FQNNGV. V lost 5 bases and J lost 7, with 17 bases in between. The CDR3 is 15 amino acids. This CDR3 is CASSPRGRADGELFF. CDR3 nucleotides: TGTGCCAGCAGCCCTAGGGGGAGGGCGGACGGGGAGCTGTTTTTT.

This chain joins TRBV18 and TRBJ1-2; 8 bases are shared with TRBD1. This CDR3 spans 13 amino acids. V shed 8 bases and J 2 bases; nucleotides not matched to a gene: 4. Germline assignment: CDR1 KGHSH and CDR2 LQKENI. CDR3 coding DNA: TGTGCCAGCCGACAGGGGAGGAACTATGGCTACACCTTC. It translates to CASRQGRNYGYTF.

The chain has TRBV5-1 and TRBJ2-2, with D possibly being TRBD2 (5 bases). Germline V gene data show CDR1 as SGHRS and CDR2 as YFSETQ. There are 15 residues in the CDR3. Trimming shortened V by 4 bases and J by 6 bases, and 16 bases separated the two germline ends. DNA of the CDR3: TGCGCCAGCAGCGCACGTTTGGCCGGGGCCGGGGAGCTGTTTTTT. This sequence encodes CASSARLAGAGELFF. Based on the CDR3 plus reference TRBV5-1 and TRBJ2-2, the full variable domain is KAGVTQTPRYLIKTRGQQVTLSCSPISGHRSVSWYQQTPGQGLQFLFEYFSETQRNKGNFPGRFSGRQFSNSRSEMNVSTLELGDSALYLCASSARLAGAGELFFGEGSRLTVL.

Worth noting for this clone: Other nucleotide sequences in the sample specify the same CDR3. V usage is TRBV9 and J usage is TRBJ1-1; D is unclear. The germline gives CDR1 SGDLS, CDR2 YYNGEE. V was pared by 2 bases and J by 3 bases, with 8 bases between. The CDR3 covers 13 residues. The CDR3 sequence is CASSVSPYTEAFF. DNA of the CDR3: TGTGCCAGCAGCGTCTCCCCCTACACTGAAGCTTTCTTT. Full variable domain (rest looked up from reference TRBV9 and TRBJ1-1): DSGVTQTPKHLITATGQRVTLRCSPRSGDLSVYWYQQSLDQGLQFLIQYYNGEERAKGNILERFSAQQFPDLHSELNLSSLELGDSALYFCASSVSPYTEAFFGQGTRLTVV.

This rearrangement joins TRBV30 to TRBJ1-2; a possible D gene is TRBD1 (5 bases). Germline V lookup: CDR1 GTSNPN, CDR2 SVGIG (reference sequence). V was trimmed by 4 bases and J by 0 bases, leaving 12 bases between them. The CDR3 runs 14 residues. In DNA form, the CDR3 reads TGTGCCTGGACTCGGACACCCACTAACTATGGCTACACCTTC. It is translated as CAWTRTPTNYGYTF.

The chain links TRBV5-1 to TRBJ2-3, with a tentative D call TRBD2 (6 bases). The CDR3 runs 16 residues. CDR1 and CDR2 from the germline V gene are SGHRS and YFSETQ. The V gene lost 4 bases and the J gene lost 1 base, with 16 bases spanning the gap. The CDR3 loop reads CASSPGLWRGTDTQYF. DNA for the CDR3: TGCGCCAGCAGCCCGGGGTTGTGGAGGGGCACAGATACGCAGTATTTT.

In nucleotides, the CDR3 is TGTGCCTGCCACAGGGGGCTGAAGGTCGCCGGGGAGCTGTTTTTT. Translating gives CACHRGLKVAGELFF. This chain links TRBV30 with TRBJ2-2, with 9 nucleotides matching TRBD1. The CDR3 is 15 amino acids. CDR1 and CDR2 from the germline V gene are GTSNPN and SVGIG (reference sequence). The trim removed 6 bases at V and 6 bases at J, leaving 11 bases unmatched. The entire variable domain, with the rest obtained from reference TRBV30 and TRBJ2-2, is as follows: SQTIHQWPATLVQPVGSPLSLECTVEGTSNPNLYWYRQAAGRGLQLLFYSVGIGQISSEVPQNLSASRPQDRQFILSSKKLLLSDSGFYLCACHRGLKVAGELFFGEGSRLTVL.

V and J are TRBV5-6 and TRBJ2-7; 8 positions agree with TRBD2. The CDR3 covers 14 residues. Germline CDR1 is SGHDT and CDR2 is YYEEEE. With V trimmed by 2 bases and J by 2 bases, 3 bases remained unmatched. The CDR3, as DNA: TGTGCCAGCAGCTTCGGGAGGGCCGCCTACGAGCAGTACTTC. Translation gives CASSFGRAAYEQYF.

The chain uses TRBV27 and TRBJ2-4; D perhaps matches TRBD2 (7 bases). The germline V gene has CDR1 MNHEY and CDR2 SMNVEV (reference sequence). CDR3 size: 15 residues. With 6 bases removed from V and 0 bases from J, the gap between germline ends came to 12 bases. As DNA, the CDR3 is TGTGCCAGCAGCGTGCGGGGGCAAGCCAAAAACATTCAGTACTTC. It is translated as CASSVRGQAKNIQYF.

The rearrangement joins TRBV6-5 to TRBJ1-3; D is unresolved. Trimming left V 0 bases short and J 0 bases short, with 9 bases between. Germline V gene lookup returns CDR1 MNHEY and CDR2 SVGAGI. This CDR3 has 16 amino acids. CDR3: CASSYSQQHSGNTIYF. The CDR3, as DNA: TGTGCCAGCAGTTACTCTCAACAACACTCTGGAAACACCATATATTTT.

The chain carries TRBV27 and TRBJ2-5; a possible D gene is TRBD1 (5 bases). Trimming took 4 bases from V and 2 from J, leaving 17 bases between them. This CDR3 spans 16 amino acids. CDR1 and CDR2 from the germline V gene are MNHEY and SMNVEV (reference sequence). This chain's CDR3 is CASSSNTRGFQETQYF. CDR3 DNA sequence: TGTGCCAGCAGTTCCAATACAAGGGGATTTCAAGAGACCCAGTACTTC.

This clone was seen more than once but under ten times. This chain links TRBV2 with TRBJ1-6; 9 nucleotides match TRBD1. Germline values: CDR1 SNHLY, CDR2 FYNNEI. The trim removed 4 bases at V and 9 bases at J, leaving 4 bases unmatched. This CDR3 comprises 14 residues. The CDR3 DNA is TGTGCCAGCAGTGGACAGGGGGAAGGTTCACCCCTCCACTTT. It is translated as CASSGQGEGSPLHF.

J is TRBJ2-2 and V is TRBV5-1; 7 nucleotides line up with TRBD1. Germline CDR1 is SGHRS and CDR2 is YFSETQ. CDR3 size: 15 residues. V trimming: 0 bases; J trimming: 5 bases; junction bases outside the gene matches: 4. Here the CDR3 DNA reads TGCGCCAGCAGCTTGGGGACAGGTGGGACCGGGGAGCTGTTTTTT. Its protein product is CASSLGTGGTGELFF.

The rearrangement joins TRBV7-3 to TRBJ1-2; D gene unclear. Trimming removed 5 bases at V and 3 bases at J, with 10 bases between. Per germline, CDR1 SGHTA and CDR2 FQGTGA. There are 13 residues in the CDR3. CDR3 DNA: TGTGCCAGCAGCCCCCCGGGTGACTATGGCTACACCTTC. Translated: CASSPPGDYGYTF. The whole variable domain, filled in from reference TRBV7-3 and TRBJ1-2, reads GAGVSQTPSNKVTEKGKYVELRCDPISGHTALYWYRQSLGQGPEFLIYFQGTGAADDSGLPNDRFFAVRPEGSVSTLKIQRTERGDSAVYLCASSPPGDYGYTFGSGTRLTVV.

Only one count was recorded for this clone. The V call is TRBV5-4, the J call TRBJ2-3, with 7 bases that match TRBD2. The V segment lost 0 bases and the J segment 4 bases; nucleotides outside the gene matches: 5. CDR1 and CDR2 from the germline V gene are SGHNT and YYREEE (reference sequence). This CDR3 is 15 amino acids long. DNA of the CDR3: TGTGCCAGCAGCTTGGCCGGGGGGATCGCAGATACGCAGTATTTT. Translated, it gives CASSLAGGIADTQYF.

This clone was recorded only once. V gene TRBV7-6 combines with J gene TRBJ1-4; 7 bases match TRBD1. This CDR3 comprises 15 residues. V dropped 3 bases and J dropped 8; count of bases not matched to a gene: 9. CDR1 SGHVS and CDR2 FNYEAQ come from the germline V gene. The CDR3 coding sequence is TGTGCCAGCAGCTTCTCGACAGGGCATGACGAAAAACTGTTTTTT. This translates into CASSFSTGHDEKLFF.

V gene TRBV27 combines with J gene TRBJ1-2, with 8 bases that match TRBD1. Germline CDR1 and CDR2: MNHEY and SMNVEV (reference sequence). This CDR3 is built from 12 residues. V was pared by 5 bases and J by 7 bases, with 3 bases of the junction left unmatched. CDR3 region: CASSQTGGGYTF. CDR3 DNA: TGTGCCAGCAGTCAAACAGGGGGTGGCTACACCTTC.

Here the CDR3 reads CASSRRQGVSDEQFF. In DNA, the CDR3 is TGTGCCAGCAGCCGTCGACAGGGGGTGAGCGATGAGCAGTTCTTC. The chain recombines TRBV7-8 with TRBJ2-1, with 9 bases aligning to TRBD1. This CDR3 has 15 residues. V shed 5 bases and J 8 bases; nucleotides not matched to a gene: 10. The germline gives CDR1 SGHVS, CDR2 FQNEAQ.

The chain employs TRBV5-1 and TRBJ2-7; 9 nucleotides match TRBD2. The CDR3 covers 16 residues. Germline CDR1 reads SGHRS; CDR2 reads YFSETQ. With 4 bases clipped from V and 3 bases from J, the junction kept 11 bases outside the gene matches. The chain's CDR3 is CASSPLSGGQNYEQYF. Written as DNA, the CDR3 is TGCGCCAGCAGCCCTCTTAGCGGGGGACAGAACTACGAGCAGTACTTC.

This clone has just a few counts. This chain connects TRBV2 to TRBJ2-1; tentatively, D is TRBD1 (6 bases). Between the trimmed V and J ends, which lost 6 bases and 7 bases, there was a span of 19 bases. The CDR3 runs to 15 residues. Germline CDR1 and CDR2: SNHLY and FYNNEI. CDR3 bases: TGTGCCAGCAGGACCCAACAGGGCGGTAGGAATGAGCAGTTCTTC. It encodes CASRTQQGGRNEQFF.